This record concerns one T cell receptor (beta chain) sequence. This CDR3 region has 17 residues. V was cut by 8 bases and J by 11 bases, with 31 bases left in between. Per the germline V gene, CDR1 is SEHNR and CDR2 is FQNEAQ (reference sequence). These data are taken from a study of PD-1 and CTLA-4 blockade in melanoma. Measured with immunoSEQ multiplex PCR; TCRdb has only the in-frame clones, and not every one. In the table there are over 25,000 clones, 85% to 90% of which are singletons. The starting material was CD8+ T cells from peripheral blood, obtained before anti-PD-1 treatment. The sequence was obtained from a human donor with melanoma. V is TRBV7-9 and J is TRBJ1-5; D may be TRBD1 (6 bases). The CDR3 nucleotides read TGTGCCAGCCTAAAGAAGCCCCCCAGACAGGATTTTGGGTCCCAGCATTTT. This sequence encodes CASLKKPPRQDFGSQHF.